This TCR beta chain was identified during a study of beta chain features in type 1 diabetes. Expressed TCRB transcripts were sequenced because the isolated RNA had all been reverse transcribed beforehand. Clones were sequenced by immunoSEQ multiplex PCR, and TCRdb holds only the in-frame ones, with some missing. The sample includes about 640,000 clones, 9.5% to 15% of them seen just once. A remark on this clone: Its antigen is unidentified.

Study results and limitations: The naive, central memory and Treg TCRB repertoires showed an apparent similarity that was greater among patients than among healthy donors. Moderate but significant shortening of TCRB CDR3s was recorded in all four CD4+ subsets from Type 1 diabetes patients.

The clonotype was recovered from a man aged 25-45 years with type 1 diabetes. Sequences were obtained from naive CD4+ T cells from blood.

The CDR3 here is CASSLVGGATDTQYF. The CDR3 DNA reads TGTGCCAGCAGCTTAGTCGGGGGGGCAACAGATACGCAGTATTTT. The V and J genes are TRBV7-9 and TRBJ2-3; 8 nucleotides agree with TRBD2. V lost 1 base and J lost 3; bases outside the gene matches: 3. Per the germline V gene, CDR1 is SEHNR and CDR2 is FQNEAQ (reference sequence). This CDR3 spans 15 amino acids.